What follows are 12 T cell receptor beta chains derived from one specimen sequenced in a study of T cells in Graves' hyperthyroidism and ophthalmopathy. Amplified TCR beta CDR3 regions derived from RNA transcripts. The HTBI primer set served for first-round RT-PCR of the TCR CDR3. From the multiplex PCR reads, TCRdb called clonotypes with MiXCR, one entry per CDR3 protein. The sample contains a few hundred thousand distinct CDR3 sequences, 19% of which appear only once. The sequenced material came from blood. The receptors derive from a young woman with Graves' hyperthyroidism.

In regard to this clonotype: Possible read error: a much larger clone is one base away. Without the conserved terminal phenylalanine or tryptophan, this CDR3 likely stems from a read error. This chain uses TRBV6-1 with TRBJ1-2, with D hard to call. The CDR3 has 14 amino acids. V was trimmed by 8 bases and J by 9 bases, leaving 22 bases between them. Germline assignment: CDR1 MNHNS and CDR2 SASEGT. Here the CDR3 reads CASSAGFKVGSYTL. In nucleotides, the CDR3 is TGTGCCAGCTCGGCGGGATTTAAGGTTGGAAGCTACACCCTC.

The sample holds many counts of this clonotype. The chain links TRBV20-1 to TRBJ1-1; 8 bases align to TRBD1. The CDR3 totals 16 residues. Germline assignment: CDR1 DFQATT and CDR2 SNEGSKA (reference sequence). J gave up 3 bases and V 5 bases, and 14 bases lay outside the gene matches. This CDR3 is CSAARQGSGLDTEAFF. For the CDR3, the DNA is TGCAGTGCTGCACGACAGGGGTCAGGACTGGACACTGAAGCTTTCTTT.

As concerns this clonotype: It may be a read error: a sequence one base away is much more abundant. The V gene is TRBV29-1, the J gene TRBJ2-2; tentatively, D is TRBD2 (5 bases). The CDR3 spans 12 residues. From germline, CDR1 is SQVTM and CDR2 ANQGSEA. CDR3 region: CSVEHGTGELCF. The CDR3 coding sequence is TGCAGCGTTGAACATGGCACCGGGGAGCTGTGTTTT.

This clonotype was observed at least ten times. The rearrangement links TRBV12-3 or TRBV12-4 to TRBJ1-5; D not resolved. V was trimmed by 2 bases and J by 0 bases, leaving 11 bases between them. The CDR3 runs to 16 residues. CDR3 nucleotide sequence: TGTGCCAGCAGTTTAAGCCCGGTCTCTAGCAATCAGCCCCAGCATTTT. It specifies CASSLSPVSSNQPQHF.

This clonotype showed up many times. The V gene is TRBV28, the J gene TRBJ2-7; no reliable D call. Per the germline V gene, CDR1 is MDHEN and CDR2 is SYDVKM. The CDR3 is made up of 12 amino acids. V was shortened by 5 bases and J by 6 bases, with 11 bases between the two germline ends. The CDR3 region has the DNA TGTGCCAGCAGTCCTGGATGGAGCGAGCAGTACTTC. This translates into CASSPGWSEQYF.

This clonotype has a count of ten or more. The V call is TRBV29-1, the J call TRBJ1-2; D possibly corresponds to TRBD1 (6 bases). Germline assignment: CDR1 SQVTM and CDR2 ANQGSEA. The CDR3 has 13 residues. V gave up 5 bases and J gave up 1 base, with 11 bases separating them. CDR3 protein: CSVRTVVNYGYTF. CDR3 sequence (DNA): TGCAGCGTTAGGACAGTAGTTAACTATGGCTACACCTTC.

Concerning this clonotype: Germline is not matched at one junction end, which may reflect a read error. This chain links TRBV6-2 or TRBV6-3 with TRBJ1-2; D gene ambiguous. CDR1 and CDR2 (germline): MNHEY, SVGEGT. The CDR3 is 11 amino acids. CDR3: CASTSSYGYSF. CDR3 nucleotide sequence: TGTGCCAGCACCTCGTCTTATGGCTACTCCTTC.

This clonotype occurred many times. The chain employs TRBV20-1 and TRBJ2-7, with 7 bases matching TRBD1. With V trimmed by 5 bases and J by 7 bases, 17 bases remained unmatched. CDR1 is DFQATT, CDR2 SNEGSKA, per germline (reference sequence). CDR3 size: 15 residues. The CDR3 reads CSALDKGGASEEQYF. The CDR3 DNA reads TGCAGTGCTCTCGATAAAGGGGGCGCTTCCGAAGAGCAGTACTTC.

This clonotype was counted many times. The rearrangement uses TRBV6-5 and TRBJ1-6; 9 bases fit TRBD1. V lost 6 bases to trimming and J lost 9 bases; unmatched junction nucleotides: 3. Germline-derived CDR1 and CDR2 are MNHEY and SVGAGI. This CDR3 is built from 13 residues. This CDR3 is CASRGTGSSPLHF. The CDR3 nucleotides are TGTGCCAGCAGAGGGACAGGGAGTTCACCCCTCCACTTT.

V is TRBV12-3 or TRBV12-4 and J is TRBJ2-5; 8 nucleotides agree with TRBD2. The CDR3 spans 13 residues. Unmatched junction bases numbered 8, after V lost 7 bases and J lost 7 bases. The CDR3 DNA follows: TGTGCCAGCACCCATTCGGGGGGGGGGACCCAGTACTTC. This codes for CASTHSGGGTQYF.

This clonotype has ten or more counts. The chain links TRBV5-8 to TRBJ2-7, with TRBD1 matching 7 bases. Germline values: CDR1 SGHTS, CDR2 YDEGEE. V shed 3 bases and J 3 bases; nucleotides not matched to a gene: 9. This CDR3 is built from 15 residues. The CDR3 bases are TGTGCCAGCAGCTCCGGGACAGCCTTCTTCTACGAGCAGTACTTC. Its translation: CASSSGTAFFYEQYF.

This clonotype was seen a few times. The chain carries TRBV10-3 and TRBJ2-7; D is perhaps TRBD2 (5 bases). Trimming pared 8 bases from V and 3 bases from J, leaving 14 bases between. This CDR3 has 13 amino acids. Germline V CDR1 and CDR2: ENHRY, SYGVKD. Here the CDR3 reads CAIQDRTYYEQYF. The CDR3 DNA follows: TGTGCCATCCAGGACCGGACTTACTACGAGCAGTACTTC.